The 14 T cell receptor beta chains in this list originate from one sample, sequenced in a study of spatial heterogeneity in lung cancer. The sample's time point: sample taken at primary tumor resection. Whole RNA, isolated from tumor, nontumor lung or frozen PBMC, was sequenced without prior sorting. TCRdb re-derived calls from the 5' RACE reads in MiXCR, one entry per CDR3 protein. The top ten clones hold 7.2% of a sample with about 75,000 distinct CDR3 sequences, roughly 15% of them seen once. The input for sequencing was PBMCs, taken at surgery. The receptors originated from a male donor with early-stage non-small cell lung cancer.

This clonotype was recorded at least ten times. The chain has TRBV5-6 and TRBJ2-1; 9 bases fit TRBD1. CDR1 is SGHDT, CDR2 YYEEEE, per germline. The V gene end was trimmed by 3 bases and the J gene end by 4 bases; junction bases not matched to a gene: 5. This CDR3 spans 15 amino acids. CDR3 bases: TGTGCCAGCAGCTCGGGACAGGGCCTATACAATGAGCAGTTCTTC. Protein sequence: CASSSGQGLYNEQFF. Combining the CDR3 with reference TRBV5-6 and TRBJ2-1 gives the whole variable domain DAGVTQSPTHLIKTRGQQVTLRCSPKSGHDTVSWYQQALGQGPQFIFQYYEEEERQRGNFPDRFSGHQFPNYSSELNVNALLLGDSALYLCASSSGQGLYNEQFFGPGTRLTVL.

J is TRBJ2-1 and V is TRBV11-3, with D maybe TRBD2 (6 bases). The CDR3 spans 16 residues. Germline assignment: CDR1 SGHNT and CDR2 YENEEA. Trimming took 5 bases from V and 0 from J, leaving 14 bases between them. The CDR3 reads CASSPGGASSYNEQFF. DNA of the CDR3: TGTGCCAGCAGCCCAGGAGGGGCCTCCTCCTACAATGAGCAGTTCTTC.

The CDR3, as DNA: TGTGCCAGCAGTGAACGCTACTATCACAATGAGCAGTTCTTC. Translated, it gives CASSERYYHNEQFF. This sequence joins TRBV2 and TRBJ2-1, with no clear D. The CDR3 length is 14 residues. Trimming pared 2 bases from V and 5 bases from J, leaving 10 bases between. Germline values: CDR1 SNHLY, CDR2 FYNNEI.

This clonotype came up a few times. This chain uses TRBV7-3 with TRBJ2-6; D is ambiguous. V lost 4 bases, J lost 0 bases, and 10 bases lay in between. Germline V lookup: CDR1 SGHTA, CDR2 FQGTGA. This CDR3 has 16 residues. DNA of the CDR3: TGTGCCAGCAGCTGGACGGCTAGCTCTGGGGCCAACGTCCTGACTTTC. This encodes CASSWTASSGANVLTF.

This clonotype was observed a few times. The gene calls are TRBV2 and TRBJ1-5, with D tentatively TRBD1 (6 bases). The CDR3 is 15 amino acids. V lost 6 bases, J lost 2 bases, and 14 bases lay in between. The germline gives CDR1 SNHLY, CDR2 FYNNEI. The chain's CDR3 is CASSRGPNRNQPQHF. The CDR3 bases are TGTGCCAGCAGCAGGGGCCCAAATCGCAATCAGCCCCAGCATTTT.

This clonotype was detected a few times. The chain links TRBV24-1 to TRBJ1-4, with D possibly matching TRBD1 (5 bases). The CDR3 covers 14 residues. The V end lost 0 bases, the J end lost 7 bases, and 8 bases lay between the germline ends. Looked up from germline, CDR1 is KGHDR and CDR2 is SFDVKD. CDR3 sequence (DNA): TGTGCCACCAGTGATTTGGGGGACCCTGAAAAACTGTTTTTT. This encodes CATSDLGDPEKLFF.

In this sample, this clonotype turned up a few times. The rearrangement uses TRBV25-1 and TRBJ1-1, with D possibly matching TRBD1 (6 bases). Germline CDR1 is MGHDK and CDR2 is SYGVNS. The ends were cut back, 4 bases at V and 4 bases at J, with 10 bases in the middle. The CDR3 is 13 residues long. The CDR3 region is CASSVRGSTEAFF. The CDR3 DNA sequence: TGTGCCAGCAGTGTCAGGGGTAGCACTGAAGCTTTCTTT.

This rearrangement joins TRBV3-1 to TRBJ1-1, with 7 bases fitting TRBD1. There are 16 residues in the CDR3. Losses at the gene ends were 4 bases for V and 0 bases for J; bases not matched to a gene: 8. Looked up from germline, CDR1 is LGHDT and CDR2 is YNNKEL (reference sequence). CDR3 amino acids: CASSLAQGMMNTEAFF. The CDR3 DNA reads as TGTGCCAGCAGCCTCGCACAGGGGATGATGAACACTGAAGCTTTCTTT.

This clonotype was observed many times. The chain links TRBV10-2 to TRBJ1-1, with unresolved D. The CDR3 has 13 residues. The germline V gene has CDR1 WSHSY and CDR2 SAAADI. Between the trimmed V and J ends, which lost 2 bases and 5 bases, there was a span of 9 bases. The CDR3 spells CASSERGATEAFF. DNA for the CDR3: TGCGCCAGCAGTGAGCGGGGAGCGACTGAAGCTTTCTTT.

In this sample, this clonotype turned up a few times. This chain links TRBV7-2 with TRBJ2-1; a weak D match, TRBD2 (6 bases). Germline V lookup: CDR1 SGHTA, CDR2 FQGNSA. This CDR3 is built from 12 residues. Trimming shortened V by 8 bases and J by 4 bases, and 9 bases separated the two germline ends. The CDR3 DNA is TGTGCCAGCTCGGGGGAGTACAATGAGCAGTTCTTC. Its protein product is CASSGEYNEQFF.

The V and J genes are TRBV7-2 and TRBJ2-2; 8 nucleotides align to TRBD1. Trimming at V came to 3 bases and at J to 4 bases, leaving 7 bases not matched to a gene. The CDR3 length is 16 residues. CDR1 is SGHTA, CDR2 FQGNSA, per germline. DNA of the CDR3: TGTGCCAGCAGCTTCGACAGGGGCCCTGGCACCGGGGAGCTGTTTTTT. Translating gives CASSFDRGPGTGELFF. Full variable domain (remainder filled in from reference TRBV7-2 and TRBJ2-2): GAGVSQSPSNKVTEKGKDVELRCDPISGHTALYWYRQSLGQGLEFLIYFQGNSAPDKSGLPSDRFSAERTGGSVSTLTIQRTQQEDSAVYLCASSFDRGPGTGELFFGEGSRLTVL.

This clonotype was counted only a few times. The V gene is TRBV5-4, the J gene TRBJ2-1; maybe TRBD1 (6 bases). The CDR3 totals 14 residues. Per the germline V gene, CDR1 is SGHNT and CDR2 is YYREEE (reference sequence). V was pared by 1 base and J by 8 bases, with 13 bases between. CDR3 loop: CASSLTGSKDEQFF. CDR3 coding DNA: TGTGCCAGCAGCTTGACAGGGTCTAAGGATGAGCAGTTCTTC.

The chain employs TRBV29-1 and TRBJ2-3, with a weak D call TRBD1 (5 bases). The CDR3 extends over 14 amino acids. V was cut by 1 base and J by 2 bases, with 10 bases left in between. Germline V lookup: CDR1 SQVTM, CDR2 ANQGSEA. The DNA of the CDR3 is TGCAGCGTTGAAGTAGGGGCGGTCACAGATACGCAGTATTTT. Protein sequence: CSVEVGAVTDTQYF.

Only a few counts were recorded for this clonotype. The chain combines TRBV20-1 with TRBJ2-7, with D possibly being TRBD1 (6 bases). This CDR3 spans 14 amino acids. The V and J ends lost 7 bases and 3 bases respectively, with 19 bases between them. CDR1 and CDR2 (germline): DFQATT, SNEGSKA (reference sequence). For the CDR3, the DNA is TGCAGTGGATCCAGGGGAAGTGGGAGCTACGAGCAGTACTTC. Its translation is CSGSRGSGSYEQYF.